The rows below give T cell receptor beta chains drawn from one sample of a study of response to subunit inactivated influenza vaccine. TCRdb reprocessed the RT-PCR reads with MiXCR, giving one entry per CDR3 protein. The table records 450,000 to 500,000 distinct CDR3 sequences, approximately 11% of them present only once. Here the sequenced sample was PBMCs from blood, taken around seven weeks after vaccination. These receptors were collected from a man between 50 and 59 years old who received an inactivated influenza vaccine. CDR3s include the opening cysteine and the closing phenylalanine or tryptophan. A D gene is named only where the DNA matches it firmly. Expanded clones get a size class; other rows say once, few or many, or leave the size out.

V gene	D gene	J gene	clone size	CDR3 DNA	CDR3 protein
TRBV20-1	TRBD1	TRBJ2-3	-	TGCAGTGCGGACGGGACAGGGGGAACAGATACGCAGTATTTT	CSADGTGGTDTQYF
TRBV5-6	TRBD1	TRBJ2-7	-	TGTGCCAGCAGCTTGCCAGGGGGCGGCCCCTACGAGCAGTACTTC	CASSLPGGGPYEQYF
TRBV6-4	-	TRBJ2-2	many	TGTGCCAGCAGCGCCGGGACACTGACCGGGGAGCTGTTTTTT	CASSAGTLTGELFF
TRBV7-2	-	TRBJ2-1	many	TGTGCCAGCAGCTTAACAGCAGTGATGGCCCAAACCGATGAGCAGTTCTTC	CASSLTAVMAQTDEQFF
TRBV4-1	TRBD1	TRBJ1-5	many	TGCGCCAGCAGCCCGTCGACAGGGGGTAGTCAGCCCCAGCATTTT	CASSPSTGGSQPQHF
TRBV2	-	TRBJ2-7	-	TGTGCCAGCAGTGAAGGGCCAGGGATCTACGAGCAGTACTTC	CASSEGPGIYEQYF
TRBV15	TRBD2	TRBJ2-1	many	TGTGCCACCAGCAGGACTAGCGGCTCCTACAATGAGCAGTTCTTC	CATSRTSGSYNEQFF
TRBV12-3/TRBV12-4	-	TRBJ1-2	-	TGTGCCAGCGCCCGGGGGGAGGGTAACTATGGCTACACCTTC	CASARGEGNYGYTF
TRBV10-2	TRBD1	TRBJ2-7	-	TGCGCCAGCAGTAAAACGGACAGGGCCCCTGGGGAGCAGTACTTC	CASSKTDRAPGEQYF
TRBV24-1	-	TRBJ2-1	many	TGTGCCACCAGTGAATTGGGAAGTGAGCAGTTCTTC	CATSELGSEQFF
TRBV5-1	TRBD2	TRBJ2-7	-	TGCGCCAGCAGCTTAACCCCAGCGGGGCCCTACGAGCAGTACTTC	CASSLTPAGPYEQYF
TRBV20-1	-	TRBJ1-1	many	TGCAGTGCTAGAGATCTGGGGTGGAGGGCTGGGGGGACTGAAGCTTTCTTT	CSARDLGWRAGGTEAFF
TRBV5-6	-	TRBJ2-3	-	TGTGCCAGCAGGATTACAGGGGAGGGAGATACGCAGTATTTT	CASRITGEGDTQYF
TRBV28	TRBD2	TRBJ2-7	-	TGTGCCAGCAGAGCGGGGGGCTATCCCTACGAGCAGTACTTC	CASRAGGYPYEQYF
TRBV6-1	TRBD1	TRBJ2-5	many	TGTGCCAGCAGGACAGGGGTCCAAGAGACCCAGTACTTC	CASRTGVQETQYF
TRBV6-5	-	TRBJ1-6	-	TGTGCCAGCAGTTACTCTTATCCCGAGGGTAGGGGATCACCCCTCCACTTT	CASSYSYPEGRGSPLHF
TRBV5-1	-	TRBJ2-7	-	TGCGCCAGCAGCTTGATGGGTCCCACTCCCTACGAGCAGTACTTC	CASSLMGPTPYEQYF
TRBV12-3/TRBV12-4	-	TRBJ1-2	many	TGTGCCAGCAGTCCGCCATTGGGACGGAGCAACTATGGCTACACCTTC	CASSPPLGRSNYGYTF
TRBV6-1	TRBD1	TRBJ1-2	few	TGTGCCAGCAGGTGGGACAGTAAGGACTATGGCTACACCTTC	CASRWDSKDYGYTF
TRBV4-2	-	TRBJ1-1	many	TGTGCCAGCAGCCAGGCGGACATCCAGAACACTGAAGCTTTCTTT	CASSQADIQNTEAFF
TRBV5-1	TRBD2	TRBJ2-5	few	TGCGCCAGCAGCTCCTCTAGCGGGGAAGAGACCCAGTACTTC	CASSSSSGEETQYF
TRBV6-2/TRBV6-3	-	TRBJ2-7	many	TGTGCCAGCAGTTACGCCCTAGCGCGTACCTACGAGCAGTACTTC	CASSYALARTYEQYF